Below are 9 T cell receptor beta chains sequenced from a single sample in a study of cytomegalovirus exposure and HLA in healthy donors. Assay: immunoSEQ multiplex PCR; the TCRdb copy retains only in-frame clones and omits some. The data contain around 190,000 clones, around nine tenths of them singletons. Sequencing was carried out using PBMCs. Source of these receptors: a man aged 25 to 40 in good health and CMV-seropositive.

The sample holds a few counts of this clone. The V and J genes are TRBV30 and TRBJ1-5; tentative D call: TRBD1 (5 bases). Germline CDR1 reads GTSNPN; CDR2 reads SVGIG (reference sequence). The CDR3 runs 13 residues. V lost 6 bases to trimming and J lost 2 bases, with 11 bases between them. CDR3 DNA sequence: TGTGCCTGTGGGGGTTCTGGCAATCAGCCCCAGCATTTT. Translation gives CACGGSGNQPQHF.

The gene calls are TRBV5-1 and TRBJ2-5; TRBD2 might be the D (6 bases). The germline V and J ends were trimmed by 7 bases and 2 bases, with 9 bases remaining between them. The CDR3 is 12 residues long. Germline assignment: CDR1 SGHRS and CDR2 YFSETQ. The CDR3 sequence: CASRGWQETQYF. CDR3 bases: TGCGCCAGCCGGGGGTGGCAAGAGACCCAGTACTTC.

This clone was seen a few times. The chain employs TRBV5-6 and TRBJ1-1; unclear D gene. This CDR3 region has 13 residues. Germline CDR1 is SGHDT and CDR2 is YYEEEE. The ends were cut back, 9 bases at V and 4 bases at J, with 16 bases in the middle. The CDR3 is CATRSGGSTEAFF. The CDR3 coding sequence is TGTGCCACCAGGTCGGGAGGGTCCACTGAAGCTTTCTTT.

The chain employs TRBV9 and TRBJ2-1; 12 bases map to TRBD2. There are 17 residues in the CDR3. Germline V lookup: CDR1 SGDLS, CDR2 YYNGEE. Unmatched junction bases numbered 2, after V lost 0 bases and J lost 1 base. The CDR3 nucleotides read TGTGCCAGCAGCGTAGACGGGACTAGCGGGTCCTACAATGAGCAGTTCTTC. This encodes CASSVDGTSGSYNEQFF.

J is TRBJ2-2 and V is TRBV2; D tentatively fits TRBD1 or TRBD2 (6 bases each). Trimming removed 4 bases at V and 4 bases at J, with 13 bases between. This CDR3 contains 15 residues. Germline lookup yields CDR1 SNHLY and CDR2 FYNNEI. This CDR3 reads CASSGGARVTGELFF. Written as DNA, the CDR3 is TGTGCCAGCAGTGGGGGGGCGAGGGTCACCGGGGAGCTGTTTTTT.

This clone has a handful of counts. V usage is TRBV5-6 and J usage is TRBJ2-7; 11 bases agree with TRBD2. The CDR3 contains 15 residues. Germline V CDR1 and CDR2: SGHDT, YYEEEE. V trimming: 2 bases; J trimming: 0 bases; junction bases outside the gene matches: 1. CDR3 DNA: TGTGCCAGCAGCTTAGGACTAGCGGGCTCCTACGAGCAGTACTTC. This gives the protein CASSLGLAGSYEQYF.

CDR3 region: CASSEERGTVVQYF. CDR3 DNA: TGTGCCAGCAGTGAAGAGCGGGGGACCGTGGTGCAGTACTTC. V gene TRBV2 combines with J gene TRBJ2-7; 8 bases agree with TRBD2. Trimming removed 1 base from V and 9 bases from J; junction bases left unmatched: 8. The germline CDR1 and CDR2 sequences are SNHLY and FYNNEI. This CDR3 spans 14 amino acids.

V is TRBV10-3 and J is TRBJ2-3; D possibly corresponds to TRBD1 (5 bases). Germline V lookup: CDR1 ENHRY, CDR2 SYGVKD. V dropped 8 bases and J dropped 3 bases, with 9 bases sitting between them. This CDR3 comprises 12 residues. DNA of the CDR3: TGTGCCATCGGTTGGACAACAGATACGCAGTATTTT. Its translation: CAIGWTTDTQYF.

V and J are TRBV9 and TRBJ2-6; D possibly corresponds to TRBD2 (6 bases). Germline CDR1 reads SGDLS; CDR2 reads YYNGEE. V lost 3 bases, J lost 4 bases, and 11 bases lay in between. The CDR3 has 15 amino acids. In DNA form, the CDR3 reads TGTGCCAGCAGCGCCTGGGGGGAAGGGGCCAACGTCCTGACTTTC. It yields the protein CASSAWGEGANVLTF.